Included here is one TCR beta chain sequence, with context. What this receptor recognizes is not known. Per-base qualities were not stored, and no clone one base away is much larger. The record originates from a study of T cell responses to AZD1222 COVID-19 vaccine (dated by TCRdb to the early 2020s). Notes on the research overall: TCR sequencing was performed for 230 to 250 trial participants, of whom about 200 were given two doses of AZD1222 and around 25 were given two doses of MenACWY control vaccine. Enrollment into the trials was organized by age into subgroups of 18-55, 56-69 and 70-plus years, and those subgroups contained approximately 160, 26 and 62 TCR-sequenced participants, respectively. Results the study describes overall, beyond this receptor: Reportedly, close to half of the unique spike-specific TCRs recognized epitopes lying outside the regions that are mutated in the B.1.351 and B.1.1.7 variants. Because no samples from the day 14 peak response were available, repertoires could be characterized only after the peak T cell response. The 56-69-year group was small, and its depth increase did not reach significance, likely because of low power. CD4 TCRs associated with the vaccine covered the entire spike protein, and the dominant responses were in regions 160-218 and 743-854. Participants were mostly white British and included more females than males, and it was suggested by the authors that clonal diversity may have been underestimated. After two AZD1222 doses, both the breadth and the depth of spike-specific TCRs were significantly higher than at day 0 and than in MenACWY recipients. Only a handful of AZD1222 recipients were SARS-CoV-2 seropositive at baseline, limiting conclusions about previously exposed vaccinees.

The CDR3 regions of human TCRbeta chains were analyzed by immunosequencing. As for how the authors treated the data: Repertoire TCRs were matched against a reference library of SARS-CoV-2-specific TCRs generated with the MIRA antigen-specificity platform. Breadth was defined as the fraction of unique TCRs that were SARS-CoV-2-associated, and depth was defined as the fraction of total T cells that were SARS-CoV-2-associated. Using the MIRA data, every spike-specific TCR was mapped to the spike region that the TCR reacted to and assigned to either a CD4 or a CD8 class. Log10-transformed breadth and depth values were compared by one-way ANOVA with Sidak's multiple comparisons tests. Drawn from immuneACCESS, this table holds only the in-frame rearrangements with V and J called that TCRdb kept. Clones are partly lost; checked studies trace under half to an unresolved V gene and leave the rest unexplained. That table gives V, J and clone size, and the DNA gave D and trimming. The sample table lists some 89,000 clones, approximately 87% of them with a count of one. Roughly 4.5% of the sample is held by the ten biggest clonotypes.

V loses 6 bases at its end and J loses 5 bases; junction bases beyond the gene matches: 4. CDR1 and CDR2 were assigned from the germline V gene as ENHRY and SYGVKD. The CDR3 holds 14 amino acids from the cysteine to the phenylalanine. Of all the DNA, just the CDR3 is kept, 42 bases in frame from base 1. The time point label on this specimen signifies: baseline before first vaccination. According to the study, the label for this sample's treatment or condition signals: meningococcal conjugate vaccine given as trial control. The vaccinee samples were drawn from two UK trials, COV001 and COV002, one of which was a single-blind randomized controlled phase 2/3 trial testing AZD1222 (ChAdOx1 nCoV-19) in healthy adults. For TCRbeta chain sequencing, PBMC samples from trial participants were taken at day 0 and at day 28 after the second dose.

The clonotype comes from an adult in good health. Material: peripheral blood, obtained on day 0 of MenACWY control vaccination. The receptor chain draws on TRBV10-3 and TRBJ1-2, with TRBD1 identical over 12 junction bases. The DNA sequence follows: TGTGCCATCAGGGGACAGGGGGCCGAGTATGGCTACACCTTC. The encoded protein is CAIRGQGAEYGYTF.